This record concerns one T cell receptor (beta chain) sequence. Its antigen is not identified. These data originate in a study of shared clonotypes between healthy human individuals. Method: immunoSEQ multiplex PCR; TCRdb's copy keeps in-frame clones and lacks some. Counted here are roughly 2,300,000 clones, around 90% occurring once; the ten biggest clones make up 0.3% to 0.4%. General observations from the study: Across a handful of donors, naive CD4 shared roughly 5%, naive CD8 3.5% to 4%, memory CD4 roughly 2.1%, memory CD8 around 0.36%.

The clonotype was recovered from a man between 18 and 35 years old in good health. Some clones in this sample may be carry-over from other donors' samples. The material sequenced was naive CD4+ T cells from PBMCs. Subset meaning: CD45RA+ positively selected.

The CDR3 DNA sequence: TGTGCCATCAGTGACCCGGGACAGCGGAACACTGAAGCTTTCTTT. Amino acid sequence: CAISDPGQRNTEAFF. The rearrangement links TRBV10-3 to TRBJ1-1; 7 bases map to TRBD1. Trimming took 3 bases from V and 1 from J; bases not matched to a gene: 5. The CDR3 loop spans 15 amino acids. Per the germline V gene, CDR1 is ENHRY and CDR2 is SYGVKD.